A single T cell receptor beta chain is shown here with its context. Trimming shortened V by 1 base and J by 2 bases, and 10 bases separated the two germline ends. The length of the CDR3 is 14 residues. Germline V CDR1 and CDR2: DFQATT, SNEGSKA (reference sequence). The data derive from a study of T-cell reconstitution after alpha-beta-depleted transplantation in children. As it was prepared, the TCRbeta library received unique molecular identifiers. TCRdb passed the PCR reads through MiXCR, listing each CDR3 protein once. The sample holds 500,000 to 650,000 distinct CDR3 sequences, roughly 10% seen once.

The chain recombines TRBV20-1 with TRBJ2-3; either TRBD1 or TRBD2 may supply D (6 bases each). The sequences come from PBMCs, mostly from graft donor cells, collected 180 days after TCRalphabeta/CD19-depleted stem cell transplant. The source is a female patient aged 2-15 years who had a stem cell transplant for aplastic anemia, so the T cells may come from the graft donor. DNA of the CDR3: TGCAGTGCTAGAGTAGGGGGGATCACAGATACGCAGTATTTT. This encodes CSARVGGITDTQYF.